This T cell receptor (beta chain) appears in the sequencing data of a study of cytomegalovirus exposure and HLA in healthy donors. Broader study findings: While the bulk of TCR sequences proved rare, some public TCRs turned up in many donors. According to an earlier analysis, most TCR beta V segments yielded productive rearrangements about 87% or about 30% of the time.

Donors in the study were healthy people who gave bone marrow. Amplification used 60 Vbeta primers and 13 Jbeta primers. Measured with immunoSEQ multiplex PCR; TCRdb has only the in-frame clones, and not every one. The table records around 97,000 clones, 81% of them present only once. In germline, CDR1 is GTSNPN, CDR2 SVGIG (reference sequence). CDR3 size: 11 residues. Trimming removed 0 bases at V and 3 bases at J, with 2 bases between. Points on this clone: Antigen unknown.

The TCR originated in a man aged 35-49 years in good health and CMV-seropositive. Sample: PBMCs. The chain recombines TRBV30 with TRBJ1-1, with unresolved D. Here the CDR3 reads CAWSVDTEAFF. CDR3 sequence (DNA): TGTGCCTGGAGTGTCGACACTGAAGCTTTCTTT.